What follows are 9 T cell receptor beta chains derived from one specimen sequenced in a study of T cells after yellow fever vaccination. TCRdb recomputed calls from the 5' RACE reads with MiXCR, one row per CDR3 protein. The profile shows around 320,000 distinct CDR3 sequences, 8.7% of them singletons. The specimen was CD4+ T cells sorted from PBMCs, collected 5 days after the yellow fever booster vaccination. The source of these receptors is a young man who received the YFV17D yellow fever vaccine.

This clonotype was seen a few times. The gene calls are TRBV5-1 and TRBJ2-6; 10 bases map to TRBD1. J was trimmed by 0 bases and V by 0 bases; bases with no gene match: 12. Germline CDR1 and CDR2: SGHRS and YFSETQ. The CDR3 length is 21 residues. Written as DNA, the CDR3 is TGCGCCAGCAGCTTGGCCAACCCGGGACAGGGGATTAACTCTGGGGCCAACGTCCTGACTTTC. This sequence encodes CASSLANPGQGINSGANVLTF.

The chain carries TRBV6-5 and TRBJ2-4; D is ambiguous. Trimming took 0 bases from V and 0 from J, leaving 6 bases between them. In germline, CDR1 is MNHEY, CDR2 SVGAGI. This CDR3 spans 15 amino acids. This chain's CDR3 is CASSYSRIAKNIQYF. CDR3 nucleotide sequence: TGTGCCAGCAGTTACTCGAGAATAGCCAAAAACATTCAGTACTTC.

The chain recombines TRBV2 with TRBJ2-5; D not certain. Germline assignment: CDR1 SNHLY and CDR2 FYNNEI. The CDR3 sequence is 13 residues long. V lost 5 bases and J 6 bases, leaving 13 bases between the germline ends. The DNA of the CDR3 is TGTGCCAGCAGTAACGAAGGAACAAAGACCCAGTACTTC. It is translated as CASSNEGTKTQYF.

This clonotype occurred a few times. The chain employs TRBV20-1 and TRBJ1-6; possibly TRBD1 for D (6 bases). This CDR3 region has 14 residues. Trimming left V 6 bases short and J 9 bases short, with 18 bases between. Germline V gives CDR1 DFQATT, CDR2 SNEGSKA (reference sequence). CDR3 coding DNA: TGCAGTGCCGCAACAGGGTCCTGGGGTTCACCCCTCCACTTT. As protein: CSAATGSWGSPLHF.

This clonotype has a count of ten or more. The chain uses TRBV5-1 and TRBJ2-5; no clear D gene. The CDR3 has 13 amino acids. The germline CDR1 and CDR2 sequences are SGHRS and YFSETQ. V shed 0 bases and J shed 1 base, with 4 bases lying between them. CDR3 region: CASSLGVQETQYF. CDR3 DNA sequence: TGCGCCAGCAGCTTGGGGGTCCAAGAGACCCAGTACTTC.

This clonotype was detected ten times or more. J is TRBJ1-6 and V is TRBV7-9; weak D call: TRBD1 (5 bases). The germline V and J ends were trimmed by 4 bases and 6 bases, with 19 bases remaining between them. This CDR3 is built from 17 residues. Germline lookup yields CDR1 SEHNR and CDR2 FQNEAQ (reference sequence). In nucleotides, the CDR3 is TGTGCCAGCAGCTCACTCAAATTCCAGGGTATTAATTCACCCCTCCACTTT. Translated: CASSSLKFQGINSPLHF.

The chain combines TRBV20-1 with TRBJ2-3; 7 positions agree with TRBD2. The ends lost 4 bases at V and 4 bases at J; junction bases unmatched: 8. Germline V gene sequence: CDR1 DFQATT, CDR2 SNEGSKA (reference sequence). The CDR3 runs 14 residues. For the CDR3, the DNA is TGCAGTGCTATAGGAGGCGGGGGAGCAGATACGCAGTATTTT. Translated: CSAIGGGGADTQYF.

This clonotype was detected only a few times. The chain has TRBV7-2 and TRBJ2-1; the D gene is possibly TRBD1 (7 bases). V lost 4 bases, J lost 10 bases, and 14 bases lay in between. Germline CDR1 SGHTA, CDR2 FQGNSA. The CDR3 contains 13 residues. Written as DNA, the CDR3 is TGTGCCAGCAGCTACCAGGGGGGAGACGAGCAGTTCTTC. Translation: CASSYQGGDEQFF.

The chain combines TRBV5-1 with TRBJ2-5; no clear D gene. This CDR3 is built from 16 residues. CDR1 SGHRS and CDR2 YFSETQ come from the germline V gene. The V gene lost 0 bases and the J gene lost 4 bases, with 16 bases spanning the gap. The CDR3 bases are TGCGCCAGCAGCTTGGGGTCTACACCGGTTGGAGAGACCCAGTACTTC. Translated, it gives CASSLGSTPVGETQYF.